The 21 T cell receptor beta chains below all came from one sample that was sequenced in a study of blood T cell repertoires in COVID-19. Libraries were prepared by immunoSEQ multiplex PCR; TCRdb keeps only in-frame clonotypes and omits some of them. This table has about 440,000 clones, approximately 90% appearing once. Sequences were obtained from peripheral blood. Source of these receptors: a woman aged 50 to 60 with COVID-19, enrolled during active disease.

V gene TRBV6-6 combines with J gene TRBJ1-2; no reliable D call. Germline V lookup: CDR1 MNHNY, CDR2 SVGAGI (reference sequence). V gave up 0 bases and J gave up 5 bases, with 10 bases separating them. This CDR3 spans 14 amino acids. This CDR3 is CASSYSGGTYGYTF. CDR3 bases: TGTGCCAGCAGTTACTCGGGAGGCACATATGGCTACACCTTC.

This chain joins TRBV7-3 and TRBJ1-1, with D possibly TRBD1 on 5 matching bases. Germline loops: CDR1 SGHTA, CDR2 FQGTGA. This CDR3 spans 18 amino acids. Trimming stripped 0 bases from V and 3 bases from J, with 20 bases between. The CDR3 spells CASSLTGGTAAGDTEAFF. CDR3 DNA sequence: TGTGCCAGCAGCTTAACGGGGGGTACAGCCGCTGGGGACACTGAAGCTTTCTTT.

The chain's CDR3 is CASSPWESVPYGYTF. The DNA for the CDR3 is TGTGCCAGCAGCCCCTGGGAGTCCGTACCTTATGGCTACACCTTC. The J gene is TRBJ1-2, the V gene TRBV5-4, with D uncertain. The CDR3 is 15 residues long. CDR1 and CDR2 (germline): SGHNT, YYREEE (reference sequence). The germline V and J ends were trimmed by 4 bases and 5 bases, with 18 bases remaining between them.

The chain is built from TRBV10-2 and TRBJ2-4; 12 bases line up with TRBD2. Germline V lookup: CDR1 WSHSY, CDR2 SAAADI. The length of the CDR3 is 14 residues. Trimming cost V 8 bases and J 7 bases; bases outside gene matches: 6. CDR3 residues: CASLLAGGLNIQYF. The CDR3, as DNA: TGCGCCAGCTTACTAGCGGGGGGACTTAACATTCAGTACTTC.

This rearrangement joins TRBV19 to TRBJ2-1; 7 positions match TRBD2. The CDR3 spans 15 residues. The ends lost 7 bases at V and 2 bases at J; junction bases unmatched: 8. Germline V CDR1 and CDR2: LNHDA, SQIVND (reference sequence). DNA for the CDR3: TGTGCCAGTACCCTGGGGCGGGGGACCTACAATGAGCAGTTCTTC. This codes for CASTLGRGTYNEQFF.

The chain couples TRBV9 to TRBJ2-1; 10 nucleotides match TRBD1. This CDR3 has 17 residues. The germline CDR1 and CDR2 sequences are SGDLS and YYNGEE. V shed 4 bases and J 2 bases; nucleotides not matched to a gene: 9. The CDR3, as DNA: TGTGCCAGCAGCCCACCGTTCGGGACAGGGGCCTACAATGAGCAGTTCTTC. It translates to CASSPPFGTGAYNEQFF.

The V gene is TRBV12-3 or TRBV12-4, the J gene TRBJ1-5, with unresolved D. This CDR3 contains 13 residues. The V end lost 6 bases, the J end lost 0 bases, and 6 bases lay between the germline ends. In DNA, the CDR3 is TGTGCCAGCAGCCTCTATAGCAATCAGCCCCAGCATTTT. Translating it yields CASSLYSNQPQHF.

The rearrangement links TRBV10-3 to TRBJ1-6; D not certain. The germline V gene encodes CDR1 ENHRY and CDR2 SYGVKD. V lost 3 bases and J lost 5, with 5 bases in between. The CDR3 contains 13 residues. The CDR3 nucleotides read TGTGCCATCAGTGATCAGGATAATTCACCCCTCCACTTT. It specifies CAISDQDNSPLHF.

The CDR3 is CAWSEEDSPLHF. CDR3 sequence (DNA): TGTGCCTGGAGTGAAGAGGATTCACCCCTCCACTTT. The V and J genes are TRBV30 and TRBJ1-6; D remains ambiguous. The CDR3 is made up of 12 amino acids. Looked up from germline, CDR1 is GTSNPN and CDR2 is SVGIG (reference sequence). V was cut by 1 base and J by 8 bases, with 6 bases left in between.

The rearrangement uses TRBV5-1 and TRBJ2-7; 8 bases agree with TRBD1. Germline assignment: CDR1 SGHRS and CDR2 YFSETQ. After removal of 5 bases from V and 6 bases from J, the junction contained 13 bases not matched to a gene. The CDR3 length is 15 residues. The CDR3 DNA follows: TGCGCCAGCAGACAGCCCGGACAGGGTGGGGGCGAGCAGTACTTC. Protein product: CASRQPGQGGGEQYF.

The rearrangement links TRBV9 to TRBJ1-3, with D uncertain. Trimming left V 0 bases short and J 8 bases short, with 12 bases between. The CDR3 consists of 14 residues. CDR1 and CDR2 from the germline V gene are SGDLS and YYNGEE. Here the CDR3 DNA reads TGTGCCAGCAGCGTAGTCGCGGCCGGAGACACCATATATTTT. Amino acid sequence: CASSVVAAGDTIYF.

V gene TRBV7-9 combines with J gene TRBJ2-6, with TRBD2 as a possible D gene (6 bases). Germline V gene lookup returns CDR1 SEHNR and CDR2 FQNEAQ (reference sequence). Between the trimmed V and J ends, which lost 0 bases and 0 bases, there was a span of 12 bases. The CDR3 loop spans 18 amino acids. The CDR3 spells CASSLARGTYSGANVLTF. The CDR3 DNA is TGTGCCAGCAGCTTAGCGCGGGGAACCTACTCTGGGGCCAACGTCCTGACTTTC.

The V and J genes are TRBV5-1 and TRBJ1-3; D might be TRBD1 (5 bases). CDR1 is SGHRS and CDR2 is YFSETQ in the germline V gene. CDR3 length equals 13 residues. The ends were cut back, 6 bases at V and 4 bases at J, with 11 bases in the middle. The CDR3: CASKWGEGNTIYF. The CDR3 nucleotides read TGCGCCAGCAAGTGGGGGGAAGGAAACACCATATATTTT.

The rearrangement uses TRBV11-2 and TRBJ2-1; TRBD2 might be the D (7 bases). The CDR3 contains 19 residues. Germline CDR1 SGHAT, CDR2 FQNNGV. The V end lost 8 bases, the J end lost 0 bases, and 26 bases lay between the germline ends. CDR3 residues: CASGPPTGGALNSYNEQFF. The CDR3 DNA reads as TGTGCCAGCGGACCTCCCACTGGGGGGGCCCTCAACTCCTACAATGAGCAGTTCTTC.

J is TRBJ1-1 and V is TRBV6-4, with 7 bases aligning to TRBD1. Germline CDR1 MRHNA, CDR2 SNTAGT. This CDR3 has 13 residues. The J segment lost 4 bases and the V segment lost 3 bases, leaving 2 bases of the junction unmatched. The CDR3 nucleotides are TGTGCCAGCAGTGAGCAGGGGGGCACTGAAGCTTTCTTT. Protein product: CASSEQGGTEAFF.

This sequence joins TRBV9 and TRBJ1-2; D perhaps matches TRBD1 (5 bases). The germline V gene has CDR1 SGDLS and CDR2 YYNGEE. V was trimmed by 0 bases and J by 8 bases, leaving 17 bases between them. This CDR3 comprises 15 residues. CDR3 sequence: CASSVGDSRIKGYTF. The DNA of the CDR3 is TGTGCCAGCAGCGTAGGTGACAGCAGAATCAAAGGCTACACCTTC.

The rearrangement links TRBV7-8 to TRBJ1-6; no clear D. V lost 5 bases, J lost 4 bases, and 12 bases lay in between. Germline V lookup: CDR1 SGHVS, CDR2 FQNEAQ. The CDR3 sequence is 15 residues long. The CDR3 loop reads CASSPPTGYNSPLHF. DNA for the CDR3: TGTGCCAGCAGCCCTCCTACGGGGTATAATTCACCCCTCCACTTT.

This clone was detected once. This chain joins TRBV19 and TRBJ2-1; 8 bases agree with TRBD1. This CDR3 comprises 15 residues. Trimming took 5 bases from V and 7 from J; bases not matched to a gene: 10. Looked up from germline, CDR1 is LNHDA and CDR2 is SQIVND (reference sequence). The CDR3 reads CASSDDQGASNEQFF. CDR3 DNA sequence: TGTGCCAGTAGTGACGATCAGGGGGCGAGTAATGAGCAGTTCTTC.

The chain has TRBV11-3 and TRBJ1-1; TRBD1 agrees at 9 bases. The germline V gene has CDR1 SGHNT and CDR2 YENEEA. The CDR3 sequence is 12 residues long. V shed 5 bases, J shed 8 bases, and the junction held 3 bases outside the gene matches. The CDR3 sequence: CASSRGTGEAFF. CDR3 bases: TGTGCCAGCAGCCGGGGGACAGGGGAAGCTTTCTTT.

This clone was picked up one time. Here the CDR3 DNA reads TGCGCCAGCAGCCAATTCGGGGAGGATGGCTACACCTTC. Its protein is CASSQFGEDGYTF. V usage is TRBV4-1 and J usage is TRBJ1-2; D not resolved. The CDR3 sequence is 13 residues long. CDR1 is MGHRA and CDR2 is YSYEKL in the germline V gene. Trimming took 2 bases from V and 6 from J, leaving 10 bases between them.

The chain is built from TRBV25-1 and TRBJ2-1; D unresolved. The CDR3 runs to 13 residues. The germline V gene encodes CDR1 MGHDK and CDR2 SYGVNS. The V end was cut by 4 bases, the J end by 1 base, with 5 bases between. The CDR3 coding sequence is TGTGCCAGCAGTGTTCCTTCCTACAATGAGCAGTTCTTC. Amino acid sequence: CASSVPSYNEQFF.